A single TCR beta chain is shown here with its context. Antigen: not known. Healthy HIV-negative adults without recent acute infections or vaccinations served as donors. This specimen comes from a study of shared clonotypes between healthy human individuals. General study findings and limits: Sharing across four donors was highest in naive CD4 (roughly 5%) and lowest in memory CD8 (around 0.4%).

Running of the assay took place at deep level. Only in-frame clones appear in the TCRdb table, and some are missing; sequencing was by immunoSEQ multiplex PCR. The sample has millions of clones; around 90% are singletons. Deletions cut 3 bases from V and 5 bases from J, with 11 bases between. Germline CDR1 reads SGHNT; CDR2 reads YENEEA. There are 13 residues in the CDR3. The J gene is TRBJ2-7, the V gene TRBV11-3, with D tentatively TRBD2 (5 bases). This TCR was sampled from a man between 18 and 29 years old in good health. Sequencing used naive CD4+ T cells sorted from blood. Subset specified: CD45RA+ positively selected. Written as DNA, the CDR3 is TGTGCCAGCAGCTTCGGGGTGCACGACGAGCAGTACTTC. Translating gives CASSFGVHDEQYF. The full variable domain, rest sourced from reference TRBV11-3 and TRBJ2-7, is EAGVVQSPRYKIIEKKQPVAFWCNPISGHNTLYWYLQNLGQGPELLIRYENEEAVDDSQLPKDRFSAERLKGVDSTLKIQPAELGDSAVYLCASSFGVHDEQYFGPGTRLTVT.